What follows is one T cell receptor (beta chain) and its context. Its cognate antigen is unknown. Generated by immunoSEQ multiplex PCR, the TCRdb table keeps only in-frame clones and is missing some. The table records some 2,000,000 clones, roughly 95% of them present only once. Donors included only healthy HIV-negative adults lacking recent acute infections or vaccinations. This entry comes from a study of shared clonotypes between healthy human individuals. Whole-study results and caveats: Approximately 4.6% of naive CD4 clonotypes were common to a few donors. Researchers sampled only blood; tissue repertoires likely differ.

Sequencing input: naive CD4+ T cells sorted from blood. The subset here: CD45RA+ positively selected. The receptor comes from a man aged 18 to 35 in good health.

In DNA form, the CDR3 reads TGCGCCAGCAGCTCCGGGACAGTTCCCTACGAGCAGTACTTC. It codes for CASSSGTVPYEQYF. V usage is TRBV10-1 and J usage is TRBJ2-7, with 7 bases lining up with TRBD1. The CDR3 length is 14 residues. The germline V gene has CDR1 WNHNN and CDR2 SYGVQD (reference sequence). The junction had 7 bases not matched to a gene; V was cut back by 6 bases and J by 2 bases.